The 6 T cell receptor beta chains below come from one sample, sequenced in a study of blood T cell repertoires in COVID-19. Only in-frame clones appear in the TCRdb table, and some are missing; sequencing was by immunoSEQ multiplex PCR. Of some 300,000 clones in the sample, more than 75% were seen once. What was sequenced was PBMCs or T cells enriched from blood (not recorded which). The receptors here all came from a woman aged 55-75 years in a cohort exposed to, infected with or recovered from COVID-19 (not recorded which).

The gene calls are TRBV2 and TRBJ2-1; D is unresolved. The CDR3 spans 15 residues. The V gene's germline CDR1 is SNHLY and CDR2 FYNNEI. The V end was cut by 6 bases, the J end by 2 bases, with 14 bases between. CDR3 residues: CASRRTTSTYNEQFF. CDR3 DNA: TGTGCCAGCAGGAGAACTACGTCCACCTACAATGAGCAGTTCTTC.

The V gene is TRBV10-3, the J gene TRBJ2-1; 13 bases are shared with TRBD2. V was clipped by 6 bases and J by 5 bases; unmatched bases: 1. Germline values: CDR1 ENHRY, CDR2 SYGVKD. CDR3 size: 14 residues. This CDR3 is CAISGLAGDNEQFF. The CDR3 region has the DNA TGTGCCATCAGCGGACTAGCGGGAGACAATGAGCAGTTCTTC.

The chain couples TRBV5-6 to TRBJ1-2, with D tentatively TRBD1 (5 bases). This CDR3 spans 13 amino acids. The germline V gene has CDR1 SGHDT and CDR2 YYEEEE. V was shortened by 2 bases and J by 2 bases, with 7 bases between the two germline ends. CDR3 coding DNA: TGTGCCAGCAGCTTAAGGGGAAACTATGGCTACACCTTC. This encodes CASSLRGNYGYTF.

This clone was recorded a few times. The genes are TRBV7-3 and TRBJ2-1, with 10 bases fitting TRBD1. In germline, CDR1 is SGHTA, CDR2 FQGTGA. V gave up 8 bases and J gave up 3 bases; unmatched junction bases: 4. CDR3 size: 14 residues. CDR3 sequence: CASQRTGGYNEQFF. The CDR3 nucleotides are TGTGCCAGCCAGAGGACAGGGGGCTACAATGAGCAGTTCTTC. Based on the CDR3 plus reference TRBV7-3 and TRBJ2-1, the full variable domain is GAGVSQTPSNKVTEKGKYVELRCDPISGHTALYWYRQSLGQGPEFLIYFQGTGAADDSGLPNDRFFAVRPEGSVSTLKIQRTERGDSAVYLCASQRTGGYNEQFFGPGTRLTVL.

This sequence joins TRBV7-2 and TRBJ2-7; tentative D call: TRBD1 (5 bases). Trimming shortened V by 2 bases and J by 0 bases, and 11 bases separated the two germline ends. CDR1 is SGHTA, CDR2 FQGNSA, per germline. This CDR3 is built from 15 residues. The CDR3: CASSLMGLSSYEQYF. The CDR3 nucleotides are TGTGCCAGCAGCTTAATGGGGCTGAGCTCCTACGAGCAGTACTTC.

The rearrangement uses TRBV5-6 and TRBJ1-1; D unclear. Between the trimmed V and J ends, which lost 2 bases and 3 bases, there was a span of 8 bases. This CDR3 is built from 13 residues. CDR1 is SGHDT, CDR2 YYEEEE, per germline. This CDR3 is CASSLGSDTEAFF. The CDR3 DNA sequence: TGTGCCAGCAGCTTAGGCAGCGACACTGAAGCTTTCTTT.